This T cell receptor (beta chain) stems from a study of blood T cell repertoires in COVID-19. Germline assignment: CDR1 SGHTA and CDR2 FQGNSA. This CDR3 is 19 amino acids long. Trimming pared 5 bases from V and 1 base from J, leaving 26 bases between. Generated by immunoSEQ multiplex PCR, the TCRdb table keeps only in-frame clones and is missing some. The sample yields approximately 190,000 clones, about 85% seen once. Sequencing was done on a sample of peripheral blood. V is TRBV7-2 and J is TRBJ1-1, with a possible D match to TRBD1 (6 bases). This clonotype originated in a man in his 70s with active or convalescent COVID-19. The CDR3 region has the DNA TGTGCCAGCAGCCGGATGAACAGACAGGCAGGAAGGCCGAACACTGAAGCTTTCTTT. It is translated as CASSRMNRQAGRPNTEAFF.